The entry below describes one TCR beta chain. Per the authors' pipeline: How many nucleated cells were present was estimated from reference gene primer amplification. Produced via immunoSEQ multiplex PCR; TCRdb's table is partial and in-frame only. For V, J and clone size, that table is used; D and trimming come from the DNA. This sample has 40,000 to 50,000 clones, with about three quarters found just once. The sample originates from a study of blood T cell repertoires in COVID-19. Overall study: Sites in the United States, Italy and Spain provided acute and convalescent COVID-19 samples. From T cells, B-cell-depleted T cells, or PBMCs came the material, which was cDNA or gDNA.

Sequencing used peripheral blood. This receptor was identified in an older man with active or convalescent COVID-19.

The CDR3 reads CASSITAGGIEDSPLHF. CDR3 coding DNA: TGTGCCAGCAGTATCACCGCAGGGGGCATCGAGGATTCACCCCTCCACTTT. The chain uses TRBV2 and TRBJ1-6, with 8 bases lining up with TRBD1. Germline CDR1 reads SNHLY; CDR2 reads FYNNEI. J gave up 8 bases and V 5 bases, and 14 bases lay outside the gene matches. The length of the CDR3 is 17 residues.